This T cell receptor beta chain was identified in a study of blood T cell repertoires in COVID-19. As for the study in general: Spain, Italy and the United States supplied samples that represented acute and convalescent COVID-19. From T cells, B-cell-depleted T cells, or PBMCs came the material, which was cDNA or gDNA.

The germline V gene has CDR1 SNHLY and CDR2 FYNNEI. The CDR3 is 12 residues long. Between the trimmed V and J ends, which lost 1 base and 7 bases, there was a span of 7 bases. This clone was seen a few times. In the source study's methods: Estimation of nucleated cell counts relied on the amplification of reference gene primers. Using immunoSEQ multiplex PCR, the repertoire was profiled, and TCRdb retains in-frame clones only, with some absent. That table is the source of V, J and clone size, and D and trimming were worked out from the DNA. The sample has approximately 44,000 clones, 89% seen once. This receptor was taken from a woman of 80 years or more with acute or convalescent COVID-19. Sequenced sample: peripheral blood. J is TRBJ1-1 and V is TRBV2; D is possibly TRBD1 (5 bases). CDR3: CASSEGQFEAFF. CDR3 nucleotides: TGTGCCAGCAGTGAAGGACAGTTTGAAGCTTTCTTT.